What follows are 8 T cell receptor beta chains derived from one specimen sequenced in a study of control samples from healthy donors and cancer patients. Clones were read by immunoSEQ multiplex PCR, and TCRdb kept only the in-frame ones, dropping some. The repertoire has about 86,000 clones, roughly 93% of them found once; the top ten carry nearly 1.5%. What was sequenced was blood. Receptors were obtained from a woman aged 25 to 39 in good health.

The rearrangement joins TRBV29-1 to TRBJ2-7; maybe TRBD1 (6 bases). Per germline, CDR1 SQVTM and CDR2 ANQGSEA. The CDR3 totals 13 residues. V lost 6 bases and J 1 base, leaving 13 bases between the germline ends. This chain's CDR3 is CSVLLTGSYEQYF. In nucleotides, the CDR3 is TGCAGCGTCCTCCTGACAGGATCCTACGAGCAGTACTTC.

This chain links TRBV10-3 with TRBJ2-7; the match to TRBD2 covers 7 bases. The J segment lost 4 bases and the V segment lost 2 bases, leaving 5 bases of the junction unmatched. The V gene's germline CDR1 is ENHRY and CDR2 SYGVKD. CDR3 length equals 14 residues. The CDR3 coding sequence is TGTGCCATCAGTGAGGGTAGCGGGTCTTACGAGCAGTACTTC. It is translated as CAISEGSGSYEQYF.

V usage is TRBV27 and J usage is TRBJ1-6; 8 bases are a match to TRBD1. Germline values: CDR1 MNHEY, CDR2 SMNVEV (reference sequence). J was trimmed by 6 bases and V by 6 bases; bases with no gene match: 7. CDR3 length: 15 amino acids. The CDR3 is CASSSGTGFNSPLHF. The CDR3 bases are TGTGCCAGCAGCTCAGGGACAGGTTTTAATTCACCCCTCCACTTT.

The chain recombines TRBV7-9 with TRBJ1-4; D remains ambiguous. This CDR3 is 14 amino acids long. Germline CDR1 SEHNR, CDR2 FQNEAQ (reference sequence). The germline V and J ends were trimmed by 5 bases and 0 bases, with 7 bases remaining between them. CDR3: CASSTNTTNEKLFF. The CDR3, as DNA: TGTGCCAGCAGCACTAATACAACTAATGAAAAACTGTTTTTT.

In DNA form, the CDR3 reads TGTGCCAGCAGCCCACCGGAGGGAGTTATATCTGGGGCCAACGTCCTGACTTTC. This codes for CASSPPEGVISGANVLTF. This sequence joins TRBV9 and TRBJ2-6; TRBD2 is a possible D gene (6 bases). The germline V gene has CDR1 SGDLS and CDR2 YYNGEE. V shed 4 bases and J shed 1 base, with 18 bases lying between them. This CDR3 has 18 residues.

This CDR3 reads CASSPNRGQPQHF. The CDR3 coding sequence is TGTGCCAGTAGTCCAAACAGGGGCCAGCCCCAGCATTTT. The V and J genes are TRBV19 and TRBJ1-5, with 7 bases lining up with TRBD1. Germline loops: CDR1 LNHDA, CDR2 SQIVND (reference sequence). With 5 bases clipped from V and 7 bases from J, the junction kept 5 bases outside the gene matches. The CDR3 loop spans 13 amino acids.

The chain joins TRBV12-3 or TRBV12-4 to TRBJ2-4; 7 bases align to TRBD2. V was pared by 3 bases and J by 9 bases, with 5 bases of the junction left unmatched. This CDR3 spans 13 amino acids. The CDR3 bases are TGTGCCAGCAGTTTCCAGCGGGATACCATTCAGTACTTC. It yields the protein CASSFQRDTIQYF.

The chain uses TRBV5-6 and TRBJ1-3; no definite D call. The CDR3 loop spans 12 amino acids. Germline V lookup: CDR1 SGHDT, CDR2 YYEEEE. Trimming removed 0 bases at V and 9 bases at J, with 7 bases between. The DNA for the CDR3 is TGTGCCAGCAGCTTGGCCCCATCCACCATATATTTT. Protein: CASSLAPSTIYF.